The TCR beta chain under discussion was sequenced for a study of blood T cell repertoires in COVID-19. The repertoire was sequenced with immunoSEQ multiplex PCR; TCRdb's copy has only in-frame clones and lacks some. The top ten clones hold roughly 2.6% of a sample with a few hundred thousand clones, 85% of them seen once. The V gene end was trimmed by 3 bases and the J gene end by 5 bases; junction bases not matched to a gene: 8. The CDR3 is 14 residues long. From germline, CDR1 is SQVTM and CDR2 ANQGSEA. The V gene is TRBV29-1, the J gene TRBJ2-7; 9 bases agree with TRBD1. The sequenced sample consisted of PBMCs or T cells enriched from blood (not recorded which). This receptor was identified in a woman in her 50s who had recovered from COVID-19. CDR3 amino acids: CSVDSGQGPNEQYF. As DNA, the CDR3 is TGCAGCGTTGATTCGGGACAGGGACCAAACGAGCAGTACTTC.